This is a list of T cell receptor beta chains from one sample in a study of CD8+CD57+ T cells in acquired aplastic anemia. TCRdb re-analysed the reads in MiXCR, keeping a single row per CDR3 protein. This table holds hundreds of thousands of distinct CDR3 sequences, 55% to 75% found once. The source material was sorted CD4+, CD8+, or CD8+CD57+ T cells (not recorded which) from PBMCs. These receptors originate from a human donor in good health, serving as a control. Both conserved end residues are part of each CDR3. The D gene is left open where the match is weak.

cdr3_nt: TGTGCCAGCAGCTCCTCGACACAAAGGAACGAGCAGTACTTC; cdr3_aa: CASSSSTQRNEQYF; v_call: TRBV7-2; j_call: TRBJ2-7; d_call: NA
cdr3_nt: TGTGCCAGCAGCCGAAGAGGGACAGAGAATCAGCCCTTGCATTTT; cdr3_aa: CASSRRGTENQPLHF; v_call: TRBV7-4; j_call: TRBJ1-5; d_call: TRBD1
cdr3_nt: TGTGCCACCAGCACCCGGGACGGTAACTATGGCTACACCTTC; cdr3_aa: CATSTRDGNYGYTF; v_call: TRBV24-1; j_call: TRBJ1-2; d_call: NA
cdr3_nt: TGTGCCAGCAGACCCTTAGGACAGTATGTCACCGGGGAGCTGTTTTTT; cdr3_aa: CASRPLGQYVTGELFF; v_call: TRBV12-3/TRBV12-4; j_call: TRBJ2-2; d_call: NA
cdr3_nt: TGTGCCAGCAGCCACAGCGGGAGGTACGAGCAGTACTTC; cdr3_aa: CASSHSGRYEQYF; v_call: TRBV9; j_call: TRBJ2-7; d_call: TRBD2
cdr3_nt: TGTGCCAGCAGTGAAGAGTGGACAGCTAGCACAGATACGCGGTACTTT; cdr3_aa: CASSEEWTASTDTRYF; v_call: TRBV2; j_call: TRBJ2-3; d_call: NA
cdr3_nt: TGTGCCAGCAGCAGAGGGGGCCGCATAATGAACACTGAAGCTTTCTTT; cdr3_aa: CASSRGGRIMNTEAFF; v_call: TRBV2; j_call: TRBJ1-1; d_call: TRBD1
cdr3_nt: TGTGCCAGCACCCCTTCCTGGACCGCTGAAGCTTTCTTT; cdr3_aa: CASTPSWTAEAFF; v_call: TRBV2; j_call: TRBJ1-1; d_call: NA
cdr3_nt: TGTGCCAGTAGTATAACCGGGACAGCCTACAATGAGCAGTTCTTC; cdr3_aa: CASSITGTAYNEQFF; v_call: TRBV19; j_call: TRBJ2-1; d_call: TRBD1
cdr3_nt: TGTGCCAGCAGCCTAAGGGGGGGAGAAAACACTGAAGCTTTT; cdr3_aa: CASSLRGGENTEAF; v_call: TRBV7-9; j_call: TRBJ1-1; d_call: NA
cdr3_nt: TGTGCCAGCATCGCCCGGGACTACCAAGAGACCCAGTACTTC; cdr3_aa: CASIARDYQETQYF; v_call: TRBV6-6; j_call: TRBJ2-5; d_call: NA
cdr3_nt: TGTGCCAGTAGATCCAGGACAGGGGGCGAAGACGGGGTCTTT; cdr3_aa: CASRSRTGGEDGVF; v_call: TRBV14; j_call: TRBJ1-1; d_call: TRBD1
cdr3_nt: TGTGCCATCAGTGGACGACAGGGCGTAGATGGCTACACCTTC; cdr3_aa: CAISGRQGVDGYTF; v_call: TRBV10-3; j_call: TRBJ1-2; d_call: TRBD1